The source of this TCR beta chain is a study of regulatory T cells in long-lasting Graves disease. This sample's time point: newly diagnosed GD, antithyroid drugs for less than 3 months. Construction of the TCR library relied on RNA isolated from PBMCs. This CDR3 has 14 amino acids. The V and J ends lost 2 bases and 4 bases respectively, with 11 bases between them. In germline, CDR1 is LNHDA, CDR2 SQIVND (reference sequence). The authors built TCR beta libraries using iRepertoire HTBI primers and Arm-PCR of CDR3 regions. Original analysis: Across samples, 50 to 65 TRBV and about 13 TRBJ segments were found. One entry per CDR3 protein results from TCRdb running MiXCR on the multiplex PCR reads. In this record, the V and J calls reflect TCRdb's handling and not the investigators' own analysis. Found here are hundreds of thousands of distinct CDR3 sequences, approximately 12% of them singletons; the top ten hold over 7.5%.

The data were also submitted as part of a second study, on T cells in Graves' hyperthyroidism and ophthalmopathy.

Sequenced material: peripheral blood mononuclear cells (PBMCs), taken at new diagnosis, from a patient treated with antithyroid drugs. This receptor was identified in a man aged 25 to 40 with Graves disease. The rearrangement links TRBV19 to TRBJ1-2; tentatively, D is TRBD1 (5 bases). The CDR3 coding sequence is TGTGCCAGTAGTATACTCGGGGGGAGCTATGGCTACACCTTC. This sequence encodes CASSILGGSYGYTF.